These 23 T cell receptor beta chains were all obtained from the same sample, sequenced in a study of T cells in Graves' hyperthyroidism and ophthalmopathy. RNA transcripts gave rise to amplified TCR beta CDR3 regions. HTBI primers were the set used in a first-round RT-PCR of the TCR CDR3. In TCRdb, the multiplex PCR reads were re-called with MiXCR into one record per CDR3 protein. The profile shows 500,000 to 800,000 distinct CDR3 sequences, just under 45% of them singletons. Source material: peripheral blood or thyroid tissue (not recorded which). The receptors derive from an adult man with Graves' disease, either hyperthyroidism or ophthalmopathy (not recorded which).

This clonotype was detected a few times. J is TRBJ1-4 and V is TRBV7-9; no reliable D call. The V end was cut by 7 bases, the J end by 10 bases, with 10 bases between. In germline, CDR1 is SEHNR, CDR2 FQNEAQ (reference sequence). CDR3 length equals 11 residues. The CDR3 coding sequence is TGTGCCAGCAACCGGCGGGGAAAACTGTTTTTT. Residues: CASNRRGKLFF. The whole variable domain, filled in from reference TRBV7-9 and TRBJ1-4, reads DTGVSQNPRHKITKRGQNVTFRCDPISEHNRLYWYRQTLGQGPEFLTYFQNEAQLEKSRLLSDRFSAERPKGSFSTLEIQRTEQGDSAMYLCASNRRGKLFFGSGTQLSVL.

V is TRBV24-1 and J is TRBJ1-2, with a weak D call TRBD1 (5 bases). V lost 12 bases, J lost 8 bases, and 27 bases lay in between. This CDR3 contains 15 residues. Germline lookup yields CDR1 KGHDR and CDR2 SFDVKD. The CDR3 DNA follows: TGTGCCGAGAAGATGTCCGCAGGGTGGGCGGGAGGCTACACCTTC. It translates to CAEKMSAGWAGGYTF.

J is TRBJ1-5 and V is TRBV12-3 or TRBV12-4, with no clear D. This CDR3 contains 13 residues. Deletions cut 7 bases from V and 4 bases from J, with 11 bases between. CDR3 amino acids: CASKRRGNQPQHF. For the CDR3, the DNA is TGTGCCAGCAAACGCCGGGGAAATCAGCCCCAGCATTTT.

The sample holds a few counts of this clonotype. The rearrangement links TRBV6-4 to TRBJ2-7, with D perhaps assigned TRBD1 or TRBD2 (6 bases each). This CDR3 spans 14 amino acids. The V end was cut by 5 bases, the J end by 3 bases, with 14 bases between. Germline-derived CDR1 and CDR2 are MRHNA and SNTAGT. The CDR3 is CASSRGQVRYEQYF. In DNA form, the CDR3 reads TGTGCCAGCAGTCGGGGGCAAGTCCGCTACGAGCAGTACTTC.

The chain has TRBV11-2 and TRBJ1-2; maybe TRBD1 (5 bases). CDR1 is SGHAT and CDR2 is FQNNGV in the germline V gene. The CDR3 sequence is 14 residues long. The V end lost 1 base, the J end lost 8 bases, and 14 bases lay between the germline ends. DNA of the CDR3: TGTGCCAGCAGCTTAGGGGGCTGGGATGAAGGCTACACCTTC. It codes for CASSLGGWDEGYTF.

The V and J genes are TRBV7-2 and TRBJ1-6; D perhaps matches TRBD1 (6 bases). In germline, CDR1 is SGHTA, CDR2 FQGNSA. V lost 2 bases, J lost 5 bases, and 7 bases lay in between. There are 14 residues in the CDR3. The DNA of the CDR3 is TGTGCCAGCAGCTTACGGACAGATAATTCACCCCTCCACTTT. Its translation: CASSLRTDNSPLHF.

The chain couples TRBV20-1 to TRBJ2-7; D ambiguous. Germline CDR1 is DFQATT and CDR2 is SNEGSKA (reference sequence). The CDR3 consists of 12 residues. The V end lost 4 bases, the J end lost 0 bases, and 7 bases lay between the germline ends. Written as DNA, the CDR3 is TGCAGTGCTAATGCCTACTCCTACGAGCAGTACTTC. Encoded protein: CSANAYSYEQYF.

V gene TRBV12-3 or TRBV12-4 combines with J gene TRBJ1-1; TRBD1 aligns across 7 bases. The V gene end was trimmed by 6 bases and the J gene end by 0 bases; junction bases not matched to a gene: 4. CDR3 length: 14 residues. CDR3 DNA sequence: TGTGCCAGCAGCCAGGGGGATCTGAACACTGAAGCTTTCTTT. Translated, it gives CASSQGDLNTEAFF.

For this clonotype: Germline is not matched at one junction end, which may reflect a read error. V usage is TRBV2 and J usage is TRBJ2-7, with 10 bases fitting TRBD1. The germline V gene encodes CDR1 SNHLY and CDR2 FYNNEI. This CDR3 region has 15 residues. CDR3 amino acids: CAISEPGQGIHEQYF. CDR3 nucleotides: TGTGCCATCAGTGAGCCGGGACAGGGGATCCACGAGCAGTACTTC.

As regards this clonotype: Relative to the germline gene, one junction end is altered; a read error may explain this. The CDR3 protein is CASSMDGSYEQYF. CDR3 nucleotides: TGTGCCAGCAGTATGGACGGATCCTACGAGCAGTACTTC. This chain uses TRBV19 with TRBJ2-7; D not resolved. The germline V gene has CDR1 LNHDA and CDR2 SQIVND (reference sequence). The CDR3 is made up of 13 amino acids.

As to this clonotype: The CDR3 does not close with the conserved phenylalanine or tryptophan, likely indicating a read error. This CDR3 reads CASSYGGQPTEAFY. In DNA, the CDR3 is TGTGCCAGCAGTTATGGGGGACAGCCCACTGAAGCTTTCTAT. The J gene is TRBJ1-1, the V gene TRBV6-5; the match to TRBD1 covers 7 bases. V lost 3 bases, J lost 4 bases, and 5 bases stayed unmatched. Germline CDR1 reads MNHEY; CDR2 reads SVGAGI. This CDR3 has 14 residues.

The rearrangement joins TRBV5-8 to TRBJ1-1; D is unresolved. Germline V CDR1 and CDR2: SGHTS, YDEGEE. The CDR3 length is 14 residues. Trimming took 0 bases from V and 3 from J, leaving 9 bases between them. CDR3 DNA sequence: TGTGCCAGCAGCTTGGCCGGTGTTGACACTGAAGCTTTCTTT. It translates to CASSLAGVDTEAFF.

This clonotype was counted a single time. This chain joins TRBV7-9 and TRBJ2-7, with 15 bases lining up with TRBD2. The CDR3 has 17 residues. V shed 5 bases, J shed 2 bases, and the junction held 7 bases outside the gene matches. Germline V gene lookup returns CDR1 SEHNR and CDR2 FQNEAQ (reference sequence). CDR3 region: CASSPWGLAGGAYEQYF. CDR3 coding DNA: TGTGCCAGCAGCCCCTGGGGACTAGCGGGAGGTGCCTACGAGCAGTACTTC.

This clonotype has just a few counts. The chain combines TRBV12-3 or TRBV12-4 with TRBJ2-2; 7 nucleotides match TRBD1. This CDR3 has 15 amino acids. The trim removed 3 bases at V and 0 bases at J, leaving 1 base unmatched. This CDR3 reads CASSFQGANTGELFF. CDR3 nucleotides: TGTGCCAGCAGTTTTCAGGGGGCGAACACCGGGGAGCTGTTTTTT.

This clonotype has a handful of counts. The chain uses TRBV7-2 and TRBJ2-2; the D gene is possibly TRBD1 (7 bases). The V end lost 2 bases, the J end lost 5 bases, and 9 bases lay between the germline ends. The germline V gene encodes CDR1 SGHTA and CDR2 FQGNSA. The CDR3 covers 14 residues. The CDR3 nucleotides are TGTGCCAGCAGCTTATCAGGGGGGACCGGGGAGCTGTTTTTT. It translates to CASSLSGGTGELFF.

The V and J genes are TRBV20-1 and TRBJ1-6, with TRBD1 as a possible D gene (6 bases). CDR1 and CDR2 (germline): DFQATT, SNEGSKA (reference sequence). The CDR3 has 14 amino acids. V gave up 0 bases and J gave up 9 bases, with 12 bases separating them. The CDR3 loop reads CSARDARGGSPLHF. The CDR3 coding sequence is TGCAGTGCTAGAGATGCCAGGGGTGGTTCACCCCTCCACTTT.

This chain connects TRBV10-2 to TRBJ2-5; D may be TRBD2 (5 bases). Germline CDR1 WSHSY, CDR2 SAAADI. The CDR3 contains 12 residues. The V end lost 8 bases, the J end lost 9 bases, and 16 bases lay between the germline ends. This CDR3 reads CASSDGSRAQYF. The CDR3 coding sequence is TGCGCCAGCTCGGACGGCTCGAGGGCCCAGTACTTC.

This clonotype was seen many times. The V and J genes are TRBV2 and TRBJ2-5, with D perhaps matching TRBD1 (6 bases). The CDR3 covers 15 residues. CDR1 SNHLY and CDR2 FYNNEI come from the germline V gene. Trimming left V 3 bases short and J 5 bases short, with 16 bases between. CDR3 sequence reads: CASSEEAGVGETQYF. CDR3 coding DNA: TGTGCCAGCAGTGAGGAGGCAGGGGTCGGGGAGACCCAGTACTTC.

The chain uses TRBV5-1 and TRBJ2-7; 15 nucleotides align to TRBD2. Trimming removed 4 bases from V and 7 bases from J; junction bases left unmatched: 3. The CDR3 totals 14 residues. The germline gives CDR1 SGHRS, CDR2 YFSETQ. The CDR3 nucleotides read TGCGCCAGCAGCATTGGACTAGCGGGAGGGGAGCAGTACTTC. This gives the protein CASSIGLAGGEQYF.

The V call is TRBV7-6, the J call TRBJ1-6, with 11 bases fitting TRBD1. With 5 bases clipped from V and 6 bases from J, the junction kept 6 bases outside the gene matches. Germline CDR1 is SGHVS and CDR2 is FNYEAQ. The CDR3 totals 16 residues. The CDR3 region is CASSRSGQGANSPLHF. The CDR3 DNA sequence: TGTGCCAGCAGCCGCAGCGGACAGGGGGCTAATTCACCCCTCCACTTT.

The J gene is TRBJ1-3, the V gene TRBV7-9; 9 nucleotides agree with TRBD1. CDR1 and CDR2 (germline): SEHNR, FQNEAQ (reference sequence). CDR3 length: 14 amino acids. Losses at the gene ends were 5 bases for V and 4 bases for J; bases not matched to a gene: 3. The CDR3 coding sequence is TGTGCCAGCAGCGACGGGACAGGGGGAAACACCATATATTTT. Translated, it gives CASSDGTGGNTIYF.

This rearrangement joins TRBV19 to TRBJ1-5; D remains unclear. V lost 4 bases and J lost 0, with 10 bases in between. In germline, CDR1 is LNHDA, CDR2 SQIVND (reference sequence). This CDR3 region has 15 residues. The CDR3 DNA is TGTGCCAGTAGTAAGGAACAGAATAGCAATCAGCCCCAGCATTTT. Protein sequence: CASSKEQNSNQPQHF.

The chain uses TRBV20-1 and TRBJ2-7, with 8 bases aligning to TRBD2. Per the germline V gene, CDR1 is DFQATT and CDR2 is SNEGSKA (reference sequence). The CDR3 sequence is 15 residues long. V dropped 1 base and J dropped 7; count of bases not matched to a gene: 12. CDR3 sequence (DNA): TGCAGTGCTAGAGCACTAGCGGCCTCCTACAATGAGCAGTACTTC. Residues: CSARALAASYNEQYF.